The text below deals with one TCR beta chain. Antigen: not known. 13 Jbeta primers and 60 Vbeta primers were used for the PCR. Repertoires were generated with immunoSEQ multiplex PCR, while TCRdb's copy carries only in-frame clones and drops some. This table holds under 200,000 clones. The V gene's germline CDR1 is LGHNA and CDR2 YNFKEQ. CDR3 length equals 17 residues. V gave up 3 bases and J gave up 3 bases, with 20 bases separating them. The data were obtained in a study of cytomegalovirus exposure and HLA in healthy donors. Overall study findings and caveats: Clonal expansion was found to be greater in HLA-associated TCR beta chains than in equally common others in a later analysis.

Specimen: PBMCs. The receptor was isolated from a man aged 25-40 years in good health and CMV-seronegative. The chain combines TRBV4-2 with TRBJ1-2; weak D call: TRBD1 (6 bases). The CDR3, as DNA: TGTGCCAGCAGCCAGGGCAGGGGCACCCTTCCTGACTATGGCTACACCTTC. It encodes CASSQGRGTLPDYGYTF.